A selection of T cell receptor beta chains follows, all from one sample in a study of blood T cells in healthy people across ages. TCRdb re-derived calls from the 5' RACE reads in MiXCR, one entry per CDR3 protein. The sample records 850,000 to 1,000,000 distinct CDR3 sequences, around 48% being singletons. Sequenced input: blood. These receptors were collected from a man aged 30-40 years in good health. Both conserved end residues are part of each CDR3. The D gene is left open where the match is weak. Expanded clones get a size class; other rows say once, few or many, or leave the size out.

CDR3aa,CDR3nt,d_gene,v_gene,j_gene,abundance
CASSLDRGLRGSTEAFF,TGTGCCAGCAGCTTAGACAGGGGCCTAAGGGGAAGTACTGAAGCTTTCTTT,TRBD1,TRBV7-6,TRBJ1-1,.
CASTRTSPGEQFF,TGTGCCAGCACCCGGACTAGCCCTGGAGAGCAGTTCTTC,TRBD2,TRBV6-5,TRBJ2-1,few
CASSLPPSGRVNTEAFF,TGTGCCAGCAGTTTGCCCCCCTCGGGCAGGGTGAACACTGAAGCTTTCTTT,.,TRBV27,TRBJ1-1,.
CASSRQGWEGGYTF,TGTGCCAGCAGTCGCCAGGGATGGGAAGGTGGCTACACCTTC,.,TRBV2,TRBJ1-2,few
CASSLAPGGNSNEQFF,TGCGCCAGCAGCTTGGCGCCAGGGGGAAATTCCAATGAGCAGTTCTTC,TRBD1,TRBV5-1,TRBJ2-1,few
CASSLARSQSTDTQYF,TGTGCCAGCAGCTTAGCGCGGTCACAGAGCACAGATACGCAGTATTTT,.,TRBV7-2,TRBJ2-3,.
CASRSTGAGNTIYF,TGTGCCAGCAGGTCCACAGGGGCTGGAAACACCATATATTTT,TRBD1,TRBV6-5,TRBJ1-3,once
CASSFGTGGSGNEKLFF,TGTGCCAGCAGTTTTGGAACAGGGGGCTCGGGGAATGAAAAACTGTTTTTT,TRBD1,TRBV28,TRBJ1-4,.
CASSLAALEQYF,TGTGCCAGCAGCTTAGCGGCCCTCGAGCAGTACTTC,.,TRBV7-8,TRBJ2-7,.
CASRRGGTQYF,TGTGCCAGCCGAAGGGGGGGTACGCAGTATTTT,.,TRBV25-1,TRBJ2-3,.
CASSVGVGGNTGELFF,TGTGCCAGCAGCGTAGGAGTGGGGGGGAACACCGGGGAGCTGTTTTTT,.,TRBV9,TRBJ2-2,few
CASREGTAGTDTQYF,TGTGCCAGCAGAGAGGGGACGGCAGGAACAGATACGCAGTATTTT,.,TRBV6-1,TRBJ2-3,.
CASSQGGLPVEQYF,TGTGCCAGCAGCCAAGGAGGTCTACCCGTAGAGCAGTACTTC,.,TRBV4-2,TRBJ2-7,.
CASSSPGGGYTF,TGTGCCAGCAGCTCACCCGGGGGTGGCTACACCTTC,.,TRBV7-2,TRBJ1-2,few
CASSQSSRRGGVGYTF,TGTGCCAGCAGCCAATCTAGTCGCAGGGGCGGCGTCGGCTACACCTTC,.,TRBV16,TRBJ1-2,many
CASSKDRGNSYNEQFF,TGTGCCAGCAGCAAGGACAGGGGGAACTCCTACAATGAGCAGTTCTTC,TRBD1,TRBV5-6,TRBJ2-1,few
CSARGSSGGTYNEQFF,TGCAGTGCTAGAGGGTCTAGCGGGGGGACATACAATGAGCAGTTCTTC,TRBD2,TRBV20-1,TRBJ2-1,.
CASSFATDHYGYTF,TGTGCCAGCAGCTTTGCAACTGACCACTATGGCTACACCTTC,.,TRBV7-9,TRBJ1-2,few
CASSQDQASPQHF,TGTGCCAGCAGCCAAGATCAGGCTAGTCCCCAGCATTTT,.,TRBV14,TRBJ1-5,.
CASKKATTNEKLFF,TGTGCCAGCAAGAAGGCCACAACTAATGAAAAACTGTTTTTT,.,TRBV2,TRBJ1-4,.
CASSLDGGLAGVNEQFF,TGTGCCAGCAGCTTAGACGGGGGACTAGCGGGGGTAAATGAGCAGTTCTTC,TRBD2,TRBV7-7,TRBJ2-1,.
CASSSGLKNYNEQFF,TGTGCCAGCAGTTCGGGTCTGAAAAACTACAATGAGCAGTTCTTC,.,TRBV27,TRBJ2-1,.
CASSLLAGGPLDTQYF,TGTGCCAGCAGCCTTCTAGCGGGGGGGCCTTTGGATACGCAGTATTTT,TRBD2,TRBV7-9,TRBJ2-3,.
CASSLNPTVAYEQYF,TGTGCCAGCAGTTTAAACCCGACAGTGGCCTACGAGCAGTACTTC,.,TRBV27,TRBJ2-7,.
CASSQGMPSNQPQHF,TGCGCCAGCAGCCAAGGGATGCCGTCTAATCAGCCCCAGCATTTT,.,TRBV4-1,TRBJ1-5,.
CASSGQFSYNSPLHF,TGTGCCAGCAGCGGACAGTTCTCCTATAATTCACCCCTCCACTTT,.,TRBV6-4,TRBJ1-6,many
CASSLAVGDRGQYF,TGCGCCAGCAGCTTGGCCGTAGGGGACAGGGGTCAGTATTTT,TRBD1,TRBV5-1,TRBJ2-3,.
CASGPWGVMQYF,TGTGCCAGCGGGCCTTGGGGGGTGATGCAGTACTTC,.,TRBV11-2,TRBJ2-4,.
CASSQDRGNGYTF,TGTGCCAGCAGCCAAGATCGGGGGAATGGCTACACCTTC,.,TRBV3-1,TRBJ1-2,many
CASSPLQGVQETQYF,TGTGCCAGCAGTCCATTACAGGGAGTTCAAGAGACCCAGTACTTC,.,TRBV28,TRBJ2-5,many
CASSQDRAGGVQFF,TGTGCCAGCAGCCAAGATCGGGCAGGGGGGGTCCAGTTCTTC,.,TRBV3-1,TRBJ2-1,few
CASRSLGASRETQYF,TGTGCCAGCCGATCCTTGGGGGCTAGCCGGGAGACCCAGTACTTC,.,TRBV7-2,TRBJ2-5,.
CASSLAVETQYF,TGTGCCAGCAGCTTAGCGGTAGAGACCCAGTACTTC,.,TRBV7-8,TRBJ2-5,many
CASSLDRMYF,TGTGCCAGCAGCTTAGATCGCATGTACTTC,.,TRBV7-8,TRBJ2-7,.
CASSQDPKRGQYF,TGTGCCAGCAGCCAAGATCCGAAGAGAGGGCAGTACTTC,.,TRBV3-1,TRBJ2-7,.
CASSWGGDRGEQYF,TGTGCCAGCAGCTGGGGCGGGGACAGGGGCGAGCAGTACTTC,TRBD1,TRBV4-2,TRBJ2-7,.
CASSDRGEAQPQHF,TGTGCCAGCTCGGACAGGGGAGAAGCTCAGCCCCAGCATTTT,TRBD1,TRBV25-1,TRBJ1-5,.
CASSPPDRGRGNEQFF,TGTGCCAGCAGCCCTCCGGACAGGGGGCGCGGCAATGAGCAGTTCTTC,TRBD1,TRBV27,TRBJ2-1,.
CASSQEGWAGSGANVLTF,TGCGCCAGCAGCCAAGAAGGTTGGGCGGGTTCTGGGGCCAACGTCCTGACTTTC,.,TRBV4-3,TRBJ2-6,.
CASRERRTGTYEQYF,TGTGCCAGCAGGGAACGCCGGACCGGGACTTACGAGCAGTACTTC,.,TRBV2,TRBJ2-7,.
CASSQDTGFYNEQFF,TGCGCCAGCAGCCAAGACACCGGCTTCTACAATGAGCAGTTCTTC,.,TRBV4-3,TRBJ2-1,.
CATMAPGGLIYEQYF,TGTGCCACCATGGCCCCAGGAGGACTTATCTACGAGCAGTACTTC,.,TRBV28,TRBJ2-7,.
CSARGLGEQFF,TGCAGTGCTAGAGGGTTAGGGGAGCAGTTCTTC,.,TRBV20-1,TRBJ2-1,.
CASSVGGLTFDTQYF,TGTGCCAGCAGTGTTGGGGGGCTAACCTTTGATACGCAGTATTTT,.,TRBV2,TRBJ2-3,.
CATQPVEVEQRQFF,TGTGCCACGCAACCAGTGGAGGTTGAACAAAGGCAGTTCTTC,.,TRBV10-3,TRBJ2-1,.
CASSDQTGPLSADTQYF,TGTGCCAGCAGTGATCAGACAGGGCCCCTGTCTGCAGATACGCAGTATTTT,TRBD1,TRBV27,TRBJ2-3,.
CASSLGNRASFYGYTF,TGTGCCAGCAGCTTAGGTAACAGGGCCAGCTTCTATGGCTACACCTTC,.,TRBV7-8,TRBJ1-2,.
CSVVREWPYNEQYF,TGCAGCGTGGTCCGGGAGTGGCCCTACAATGAGCAGTACTTC,.,TRBV29-1,TRBJ2-7,.
CASSYWTGAEQFF,TGTGCCAGCAGTTACTGGACGGGCGCTGAGCAGTTCTTC,.,TRBV6-5,TRBJ2-1,.
CAGSGGQGGSPLHF,TGCGCCGGCAGCGGGGGACAGGGCGGTTCACCCCTCCACTTT,TRBD1,TRBV5-1,TRBJ1-6,.
CASRRMGGGLTEAFF,TGTGCCAGCAGGCGAATGGGTGGGGGGTTGACTGAAGCTTTCTTT,.,TRBV28,TRBJ1-1,few
CASSPPGQEETQYF,TGCGCCAGCAGCCCGCCGGGACAAGAAGAGACCCAGTACTTC,.,TRBV5-1,TRBJ2-5,.